These 30 T cell receptor beta chains were sequenced from one sample in a study of blood T cell repertoires in COVID-19. Using immunoSEQ multiplex PCR, the repertoire was profiled, and TCRdb retains in-frame clones only, with some absent. The sample lists under 75,000 clones; around 81% were seen once. The sequencing input was peripheral blood. All receptors derive from a woman of 80 years or more with active or convalescent COVID-19.

The CDR3 nucleotides are TGTGCCAGCAGCTTGCCGGGGGGGCAAGAGACCCAGTACTTC. It encodes CASSLPGGQETQYF. This chain uses TRBV7-8 with TRBJ2-5; 8 bases align to TRBD2. Germline CDR1 reads SGHVS; CDR2 reads FQNEAQ. The CDR3 spans 14 residues. V lost 3 bases, J lost 2 bases, and 2 bases stayed unmatched.

V is TRBV27 and J is TRBJ2-7, with 8 positions matching TRBD1. The CDR3 has 15 amino acids. Germline CDR1 reads MNHEY; CDR2 reads SMNVEV (reference sequence). The ends lost 5 bases at V and 6 bases at J; junction bases unmatched: 12. The CDR3 DNA reads TGTGCCAGCAGTCCCCAGGGGGCGCGGGGTCTCGAGCAGTACTTC. The encoded protein is CASSPQGARGLEQYF.

The chain uses TRBV6-1 and TRBJ1-5, with D perhaps TRBD1 (6 bases). The V gene's germline CDR1 is MNHNS and CDR2 SASEGT. Between the trimmed V and J ends, which lost 1 base and 9 bases, there was a span of 16 bases. The length of the CDR3 is 15 residues. The CDR3 sequence: CASSEVRQAYGPQHF. The CDR3 DNA reads as TGTGCCAGCAGTGAAGTCAGACAGGCGTACGGGCCCCAGCATTTT.

The genes are TRBV3-1 (or the pseudogene TRBV3-2) and TRBJ2-3; 10 bases are a match to TRBD2. Per the germline V gene, CDR1 is LGHDT and CDR2 is YNNKEL (reference sequence). CDR3 length equals 16 residues. Trimming took 2 bases from V and 1 from J; bases not matched to a gene: 3. The CDR3 sequence is CASSQNLAGGTDTQYF. DNA of the CDR3: TGTGCCAGCAGCCAAAACCTAGCGGGGGGCACAGATACGCAGTATTTT.

In its sample, this clone was seen a few times. This chain uses TRBV11-2 with TRBJ1-6; 8 bases agree with TRBD1. With V trimmed by 0 bases and J by 5 bases, 9 bases remained unmatched. The CDR3 spans 18 residues. Per the germline V gene, CDR1 is SGHAT and CDR2 is FQNNGV. The CDR3 bases are TGTGCCAGCAGCTTAGATGGTGACAGGGGTCCTGATAATTCACCCCTCCACTTT. It is translated as CASSLDGDRGPDNSPLHF. Full variable domain (rest looked up from reference TRBV11-2 and TRBJ1-6): EAGVAQSPRYKIIEKRQSVAFWCNPISGHATLYWYQQILGQGPKLLIQFQNNGVVDDSQLPKDRFSAERLKGVDSTLKIQPAKLEDSAVYLCASSLDGDRGPDNSPLHFGNGTRLTVT.

CDR3 nucleotides: TGTGCCAGCAGTGAAACACAGGGGCCCTACGAGCAGTACTTC. It specifies CASSETQGPYEQYF. The chain couples TRBV6-1 to TRBJ2-7, with 7 bases matching TRBD1. This CDR3 contains 14 residues. CDR1 is MNHNS and CDR2 is SASEGT in the germline V gene. With 2 bases clipped from V and 2 bases from J, the junction kept 3 bases outside the gene matches.

This sequence joins TRBV19 and TRBJ1-1; possible D gene TRBD1, 5 bases. CDR3 size: 14 residues. The germline V gene encodes CDR1 LNHDA and CDR2 SQIVND (reference sequence). Trimming stripped 2 bases from V and 6 bases from J, with 13 bases between. For the CDR3, the DNA is TGTGCCAGTAGTATATTCAGGGAACGGTCTGAAGCTTTCTTT. Translating gives CASSIFRERSEAFF.

CDR3 bases: TGTGCCAGCAGCCAAGTCCCCTTAGCGGGGGGTTACAATGAGCAGTTCTTC. It translates to CASSQVPLAGGYNEQFF. The chain uses TRBV3-1 (or the pseudogene TRBV3-2) and TRBJ2-1; 10 nucleotides line up with TRBD2. The CDR3 totals 17 residues. Germline-derived CDR1 and CDR2 are LGHDT and YNNKEL (reference sequence). J lost 4 bases, V lost 1 base, and 7 bases had no gene match.

The count of this clone is one. This chain connects TRBV6-2 or TRBV6-3 to TRBJ2-4; 7 bases align to TRBD1. Germline trimming cut 2 bases from V and 2 bases from J; bases unmatched to any gene: 6. The length of the CDR3 is 16 residues. From germline, CDR1 is MNHEY and CDR2 SVGEGT. The CDR3 DNA follows: TGTGCCAGCAGTTACGATACAGGGGTGACCAAAAACATTCAGTACTTC. It yields the protein CASSYDTGVTKNIQYF.

As for this clone: This sample includes further DNA sequences coding for the same CDR3. The chain uses TRBV10-2 and TRBJ1-2; D remains ambiguous. CDR1 WSHSY and CDR2 SAAADI come from the germline V gene. V gave up 6 bases and J gave up 4 bases, with 9 bases separating them. This CDR3 comprises 12 residues. The chain's CDR3 is CASRTDSYGYTF. CDR3 nucleotides: TGCGCCAGCAGAACCGACTCCTATGGCTACACCTTC.

The V gene is TRBV19, the J gene TRBJ2-3; maybe TRBD2 (7 bases). The CDR3 is 14 amino acids. CDR1 is LNHDA and CDR2 is SQIVND in the germline V gene (reference sequence). V was trimmed by 4 bases and J by 9 bases, leaving 17 bases between them. The CDR3 region is CASSRGGGTATQYF. Written as DNA, the CDR3 is TGTGCCAGTAGTAGGGGGGGCGGCACAGCCACGCAGTATTTT.

CDR3 sequence reads: CASRGTGGNYGYTF. For the CDR3, the DNA is TGCGCCAGCAGGGGGACAGGGGGGAACTATGGCTACACCTTC. The chain links TRBV10-1 to TRBJ1-2; 11 nucleotides match TRBD1. The junction had 2 bases not matched to a gene; V was cut back by 6 bases and J by 2 bases. This CDR3 has 14 amino acids. In germline, CDR1 is WNHNN, CDR2 SYGVQD (reference sequence).

CDR3 sequence reads: CASSQEISGNVGYTF. CDR3 nucleotides: TGCGCCAGCAGCCAAGAGATATCAGGGAATGTGGGCTACACCTTC. V and J are TRBV4-3 and TRBJ1-2; tentative D call: TRBD1 (5 bases). The germline CDR1 and CDR2 sequences are LGHNA and YSLEER. The CDR3 is made up of 15 amino acids. V was trimmed by 0 bases and J by 8 bases, leaving 16 bases between them.

The gene calls are TRBV28 and TRBJ1-4; no reliable D call. This CDR3 comprises 12 residues. Per the germline V gene, CDR1 is MDHEN and CDR2 is SYDVKM. Trimming shortened V by 6 bases and J by 8 bases, and 10 bases separated the two germline ends. Here the CDR3 reads CASRNTIEKLFF. The CDR3, as DNA: TGTGCCAGCAGGAACACGATCGAAAAACTGTTTTTT.

V gene TRBV4-3 combines with J gene TRBJ2-1, with D possibly being TRBD2 (6 bases). The CDR3 has 15 amino acids. V was clipped by 0 bases and J by 5 bases, with 11 bases between them. Germline loops: CDR1 LGHNA, CDR2 YSLEER. CDR3: CASSQDRGANNEQFF. The CDR3 DNA sequence: TGCGCCAGCAGCCAAGATCGCGGGGCCAACAATGAGCAGTTCTTC.

In its sample, this clone was seen a few times. This sequence joins TRBV6-2 or TRBV6-3 and TRBJ1-1; unclear D gene. The CDR3 sequence is 14 residues long. Germline assignment: CDR1 MNHEY and CDR2 SVGEGT. The V end was cut by 4 bases, the J end by 8 bases, with 17 bases between. CDR3 in amino acids: CASSFLESSREAFF. As DNA, the CDR3 is TGTGCCAGCAGTTTCCTCGAGAGCTCCCGGGAAGCTTTCTTT.

The chain is built from TRBV9 and TRBJ2-5, with 8 bases matching TRBD2. Germline CDR1 reads SGDLS; CDR2 reads YYNGEE. CDR3 size: 14 residues. V lost 2 bases, J lost 4 bases, and 4 bases stayed unmatched. The CDR3 region is CASSVGGAGETQYF. The CDR3 DNA is TGTGCCAGCAGCGTCGGGGGGGCCGGAGAGACCCAGTACTTC. The full variable domain, rest sourced from reference TRBV9 and TRBJ2-5, is DSGVTQTPKHLITATGQRVTLRCSPRSGDLSVYWYQQSLDQGLQFLIQYYNGEERAKGNILERFSAQQFPDLHSELNLSSLELGDSALYFCASSVGGAGETQYFGPGTRLLVL.

The chain links TRBV28 to TRBJ1-4, with D possibly TRBD1 on 6 matching bases. Germline lookup yields CDR1 MDHEN and CDR2 SYDVKM. CDR3 length: 17 amino acids. With 2 bases removed from V and 4 bases from J, the gap between germline ends came to 17 bases. The CDR3, as DNA: TGTGCCAGCAGTTTAACGGGACACGGACTTGTTAATGAAAAACTGTTTTTT. This encodes CASSLTGHGLVNEKLFF.

This clone was recorded once. The CDR3 DNA sequence: TGTGCCAGCAGCACAAGGGACACCTACACTGAAGCTTTCTTT. Translated, it gives CASSTRDTYTEAFF. This sequence joins TRBV11-2 and TRBJ1-1, with D possibly matching TRBD1 (6 bases). V was cut by 5 bases and J by 3 bases, with 13 bases left in between. The CDR3 is 14 amino acids. CDR1 and CDR2 from the germline V gene are SGHAT and FQNNGV.

V gene TRBV6-6 combines with J gene TRBJ2-4; 10 bases agree with TRBD1. The germline CDR1 and CDR2 sequences are MNHNY and SVGAGI (reference sequence). Trimming cost V 7 bases and J 7 bases; bases outside gene matches: 7. This CDR3 is built from 14 residues. The chain's CDR3 is CASTKGQGRNIQYF. CDR3 coding DNA: TGTGCCAGCACTAAGGGACAGGGGCGTAACATTCAGTACTTC.

This clone has only a few counts. The sample holds other DNA sequences that translate to the same CDR3. The chain recombines TRBV4-1 with TRBJ1-2; maybe TRBD1 (5 bases). The germline V gene has CDR1 MGHRA and CDR2 YSYEKL. The length of the CDR3 is 15 residues. V was pared by 0 bases and J by 2 bases, with 10 bases between. The chain's CDR3 is CASSQDLRGNYGYTF. Written as DNA, the CDR3 is TGCGCCAGCAGCCAAGATTTACGGGGGAACTATGGCTACACCTTC.

The chain combines TRBV3-1 (or the pseudogene TRBV3-2) with TRBJ2-3; the D gene is possibly TRBD2 (7 bases). This CDR3 has 16 residues. The germline gives CDR1 LGHDT, CDR2 YNNKEL (reference sequence). V was cut by 0 bases and J by 5 bases, with 15 bases left in between. This chain's CDR3 is CASSQETGGQGDTQYF. CDR3 in DNA: TGTGCCAGCAGCCAAGAAACCGGGGGGCAGGGAGATACGCAGTATTTT.

The chain carries TRBV5-1 and TRBJ1-1; D unresolved. This CDR3 comprises 14 residues. V lost 4 bases, J lost 1 base, and 11 bases lay in between. Germline CDR1 and CDR2: SGHRS and YFSETQ. The CDR3 coding sequence is TGCGCCAGCAGCCACCCGGGATCGAACACTGAAGCTTTCTTT. It codes for CASSHPGSNTEAFF.

Worth noting for this clone: This sample includes further DNA sequences coding for the same CDR3. The gene calls are TRBV7-2 and TRBJ2-7; D might be TRBD1 (6 bases). CDR3 length equals 14 residues. The V gene lost 3 bases and the J gene lost 0 bases, with 9 bases spanning the gap. Germline V gene data show CDR1 as SGHTA and CDR2 as FQGNSA. In nucleotides, the CDR3 is TGTGCCAGCAGCTTGGACAGAAGCTCCTACGAGCAGTACTTC. Translating gives CASSLDRSSYEQYF.

The V call is TRBV19, the J call TRBJ1-2; D perhaps matches TRBD1 (6 bases). V was trimmed by 3 bases and J by 5 bases, leaving 10 bases between them. This CDR3 spans 13 amino acids. CDR1 LNHDA and CDR2 SQIVND come from the germline V gene (reference sequence). The CDR3 sequence: CASSIDRKYGYTF. The CDR3 DNA reads as TGTGCCAGTAGTATCGACAGGAAATATGGCTACACCTTC.

This chain links TRBV4-1 with TRBJ1-2; possible D gene TRBD1, 5 bases. Trimming removed 3 bases at V and 2 bases at J, with 19 bases between. The germline gives CDR1 MGHRA, CDR2 YSYEKL. The CDR3 is 17 residues long. CDR3 nucleotides: TGCGCCAGCAGCCAGGGCTATGACAGCCTTGTCAACTATGGCTACACCTTC. Translated, it gives CASSQGYDSLVNYGYTF.

The chain couples TRBV4-3 to TRBJ2-1; 10 bases line up with TRBD2. This CDR3 region has 17 residues. Germline trimming cut 3 bases from V and 2 bases from J; bases unmatched to any gene: 7. Germline assignment: CDR1 LGHNA and CDR2 YSLEER. In DNA form, the CDR3 reads TGCGCCAGCAGCCATCTTATTGGGACTAGCGCCTACAATGAGCAGTTCTTC. This gives the protein CASSHLIGTSAYNEQFF.

In this sample, this clone turned up a few times. CDR3 in DNA: TGTGCCAGCAGGGGACAGGGGACTGAAGCTTTCTTT. It is translated as CASRGQGTEAFF. The genes are TRBV12-3 or TRBV12-4 and TRBJ1-1; 10 bases align to TRBD1. After removal of 6 bases from V and 5 bases from J, the junction contained 0 bases not matched to a gene. This CDR3 is built from 12 residues.

This clone came up a few times. The genes are TRBV29-1 and TRBJ2-3; 9 bases are shared with TRBD2. Trimming removed 5 bases from V and 5 bases from J; junction bases left unmatched: 14. This CDR3 has 16 residues. Germline V gives CDR1 SQVTM, CDR2 ANQGSEA. This chain's CDR3 is CSVSYGAGGPIDTQYF. CDR3 coding DNA: TGCAGCGTTTCGTACGGAGCGGGGGGACCCATAGATACGCAGTATTTT.

The chain has TRBV28 and TRBJ2-4, with TRBD2 as a possible D gene (5 bases). CDR3 size: 16 residues. Trimming cost V 5 bases and J 3 bases, with 17 bases left between them. The germline V gene encodes CDR1 MDHEN and CDR2 SYDVKM. The CDR3 coding sequence is TGTGCCAGCAGTCAAATGGCGGGTCTCGGCAAAAACATTCAGTACTTC. Its protein is CASSQMAGLGKNIQYF. The full variable domain, with the rest looked up from reference TRBV28 and TRBJ2-4, is DVKVTQSSRYLVKRTGEKVFLECVQDMDHENMFWYRQDPGLGLRLIYFSYDVKMKEKGDIPEGYSVSREKKERFSLILESASTNQTSMYLCASSQMAGLGKNIQYFGAGTRLSVL.